A selection of T cell receptor beta chains follows, all from one sample in a study of cytomegalovirus exposure and HLA in healthy donors. Libraries were prepared by immunoSEQ multiplex PCR; TCRdb keeps only in-frame clonotypes and omits some of them. The sample's table shows 45,000 to 50,000 clones. Sequenced material: PBMCs. These receptor sequences come from a male donor in good health and CMV-seronegative. The CDR3 runs from the conserved cysteine through the conserved F or W.

TRBJ2-3 TRBV9 CASSSGGSGALDTQYF
TRBJ2-2 TRBV9 CASSVAPFQAGTGELFF
TRBJ2-5 TRBV15 CATSREYLAAVGTQYF
TRBJ1-1 TRBV25-1 CASSEYRDTEAFF
TRBJ1-5 TRBV7-9 CASSLSGPYQPQHF
TRBJ1-2 TRBV6-5 CASSLEPNYGYTF
TRBJ1-2 TRBV4-3 CASSQGREGGYTF
TRBJ1-5 TRBV4-3 CASSGDGGQPQHF
TRBJ2-2 TRBV6-4 CATSEGTGELFF
TRBJ1-1 TRBV5-1 CASSLMTERTEAFF
TRBJ2-3 TRBV5-1 CASSLAARGASDTQYF
TRBJ1-1 TRBV10-3 CAISGDRAGGTEAFF
TRBJ2-5 TRBV7-2 CASSLGLAGGRETQYF
TRBJ1-2 TRBV2 CASMLPRNYGYTF
TRBJ2-3 TRBV6-4 CASSDSSGGAVDTQYF
TRBJ2-2 TRBV29-1 CSVETGENTGELFF
TRBJ1-1 TRBV19 CASSRGIDTEAFF
TRBJ1-5 TRBV5-4 CGPGGGNQPQHF
TRBJ1-6 TRBV6-4 CASSAQGVNSPLHF
TRBJ1-2 TRBV4-3 CASSPGTGYSYGYTF
TRBJ1-4 TRBV4-1 CASSQETGGGEKLFF
TRBJ1-1 TRBV9 CASSSQTGNTVEAFF
TRBJ2-6 TRBV2 CASRGDREESGANVLTF
TRBJ2-3 TRBV5-4 CASRGLAGALSASTDTQYF
TRBJ1-1 TRBV11-2 CASSSHRWDRGIKTEAFF
TRBJ2-7 TRBV7-9 CASSQTPGQGAHEQYF
TRBJ2-7 TRBV4-1 CASSHQQGGGAYEQYF
TRBJ2-1 TRBV29-1 CSVYAGTGVNEQFF
TRBJ2-1 TRBV9 CASNVGGRTPYNEQFF
TRBJ2-2 TRBV19 CASSIGAGQNTGELFF
TRBJ2-3 TRBV5-6 CASSQPGLRGTDTQYF
TRBJ2-7 TRBV6-5 CASSYDGGLNEQYF
TRBJ2-5 TRBV18 CASSPKAAPETQYF